This T cell receptor (beta chain) emerged from a study of T cells expressing NK-cell markers. Study background: In sorted CD3+CD56+NKG2C+, CD3+CD56+NKG2C- and CD3+CD56-NKG2C+ T cells, TCR beta repertoires were obtained. Most of the eight sequenced donors were HCMV-seropositive; one was seronegative.

This CDR3 has 15 residues. Germline V gene lookup returns CDR1 GTSNPN and CDR2 SVGIG (reference sequence). From the 5' RACE reads, TCRdb lists one entry per CDR3 protein and no DNA. This sample's clone table lists roughly 430,000 distinct CDR3 sequences. The sequencing sample was made of blood T cells: a sorted CD56 or NKG2C T cell subset, CD4+ or CD8+ T cells, or bulk PBMC T cells (not recorded which). The chain carries TRBV30 and TRBJ1-5; the TCRdb D gene call, TRBD1, has no DNA to confirm it. This sequence was found in a woman aged 18-69 years in good health. CDR3 residues: CAWSVQGHGPGSQHF.